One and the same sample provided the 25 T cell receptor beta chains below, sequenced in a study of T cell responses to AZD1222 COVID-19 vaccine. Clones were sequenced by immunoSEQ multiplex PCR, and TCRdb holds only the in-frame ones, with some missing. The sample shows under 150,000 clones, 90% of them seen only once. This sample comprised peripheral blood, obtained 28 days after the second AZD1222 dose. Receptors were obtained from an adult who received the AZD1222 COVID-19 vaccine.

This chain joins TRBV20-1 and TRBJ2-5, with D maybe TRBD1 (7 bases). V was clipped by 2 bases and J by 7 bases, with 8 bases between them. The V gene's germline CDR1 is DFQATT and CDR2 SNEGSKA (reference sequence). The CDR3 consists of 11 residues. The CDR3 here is CSARQGGTQYF. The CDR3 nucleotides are TGCAGTGCTAGACAGGGGGGGACCCAGTACTTC.

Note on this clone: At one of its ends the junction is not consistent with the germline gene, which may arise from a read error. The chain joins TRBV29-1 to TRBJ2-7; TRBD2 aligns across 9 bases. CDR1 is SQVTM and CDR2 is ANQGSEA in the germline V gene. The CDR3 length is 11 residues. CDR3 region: CSVGTSAASWF. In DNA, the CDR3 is TGCAGCGTTGGGACTAGCGCCGCCAGTTGGTTC.

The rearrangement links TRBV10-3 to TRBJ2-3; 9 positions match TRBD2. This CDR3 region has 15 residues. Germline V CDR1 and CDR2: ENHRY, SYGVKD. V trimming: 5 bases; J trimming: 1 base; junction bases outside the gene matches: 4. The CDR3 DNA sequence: TGTGCCATCAGTACCATAGCGGGGGGCACAGATACGCAGTATTTT. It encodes CAISTIAGGTDTQYF.

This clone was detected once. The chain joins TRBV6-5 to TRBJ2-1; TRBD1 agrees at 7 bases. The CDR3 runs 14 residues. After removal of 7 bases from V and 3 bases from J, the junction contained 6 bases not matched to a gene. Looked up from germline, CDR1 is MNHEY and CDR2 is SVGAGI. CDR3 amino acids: CASTDRRGYNEQFF. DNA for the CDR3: TGTGCCAGCACGGACAGGAGAGGCTACAATGAGCAGTTCTTC.

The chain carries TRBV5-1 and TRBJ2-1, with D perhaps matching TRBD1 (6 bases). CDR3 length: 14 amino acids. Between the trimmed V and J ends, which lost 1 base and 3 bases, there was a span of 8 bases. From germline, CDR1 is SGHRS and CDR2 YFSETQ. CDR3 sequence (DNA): TGCGCCAGCAGCTTGAGAGGGGGCTACAATGAGCAGTTCTTC. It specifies CASSLRGGYNEQFF.

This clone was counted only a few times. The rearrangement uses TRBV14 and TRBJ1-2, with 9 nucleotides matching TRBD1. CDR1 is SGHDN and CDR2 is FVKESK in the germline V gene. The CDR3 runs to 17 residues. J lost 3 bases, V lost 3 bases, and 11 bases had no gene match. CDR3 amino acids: CASSHNRGRWSDYGYTF. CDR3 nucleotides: TGTGCCAGCAGCCACAACAGGGGGCGATGGAGCGACTATGGCTACACCTTC.

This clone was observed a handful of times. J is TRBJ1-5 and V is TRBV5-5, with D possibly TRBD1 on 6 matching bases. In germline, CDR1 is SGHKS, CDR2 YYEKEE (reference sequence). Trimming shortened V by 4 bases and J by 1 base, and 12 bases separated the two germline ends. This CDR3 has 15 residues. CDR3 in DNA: TGTGCCAGCAGCCGAAACGGACAGAGCAATCAGCCCCAGCATTTT. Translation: CASSRNGQSNQPQHF.

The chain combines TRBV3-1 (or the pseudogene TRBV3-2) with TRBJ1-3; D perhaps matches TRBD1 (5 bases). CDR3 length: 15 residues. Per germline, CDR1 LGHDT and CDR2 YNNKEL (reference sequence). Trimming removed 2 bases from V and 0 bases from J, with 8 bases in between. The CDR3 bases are TGTGCCAGCAGCCAACGGGGACGCTCTGGAAACACCATATATTTT. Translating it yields CASSQRGRSGNTIYF.

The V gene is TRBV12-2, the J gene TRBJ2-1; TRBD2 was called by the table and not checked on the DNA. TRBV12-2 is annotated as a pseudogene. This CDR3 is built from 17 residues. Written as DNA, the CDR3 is TGTGCAAGTCGCTTACGGGCATGGGGGGACGACCCAAATGAGCAGTTCTTC. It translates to CASRLRAWGDDPNEQFF.

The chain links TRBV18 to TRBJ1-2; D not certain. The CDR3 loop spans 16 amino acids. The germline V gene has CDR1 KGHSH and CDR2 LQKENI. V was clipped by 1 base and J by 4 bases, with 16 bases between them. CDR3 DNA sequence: TGTGCCAGCTCACCACTGCCGGACGTTCATGGCTATGGCTACACCTTC. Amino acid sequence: CASSPLPDVHGYGYTF.

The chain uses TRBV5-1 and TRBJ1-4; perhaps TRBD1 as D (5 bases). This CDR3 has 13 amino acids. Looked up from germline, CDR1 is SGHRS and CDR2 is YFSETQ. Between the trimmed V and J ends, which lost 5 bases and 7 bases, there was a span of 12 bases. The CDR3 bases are TGCGCCAGCAGTTCGAGGGGCGGTGAAAAACTGTTTTTT. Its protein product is CASSSRGGEKLFF. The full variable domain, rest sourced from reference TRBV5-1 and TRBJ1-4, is KAGVTQTPRYLIKTRGQQVTLSCSPISGHRSVSWYQQTPGQGLQFLFEYFSETQRNKGNFPGRFSGRQFSNSRSEMNVSTLELGDSALYLCASSSRGGEKLFFGSGTQLSVL.

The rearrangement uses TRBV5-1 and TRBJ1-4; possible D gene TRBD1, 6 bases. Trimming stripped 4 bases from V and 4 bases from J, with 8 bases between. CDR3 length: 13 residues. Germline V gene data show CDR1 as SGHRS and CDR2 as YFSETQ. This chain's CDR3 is CASSDRLNEKLFF. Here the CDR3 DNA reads TGCGCCAGCAGCGACAGGCTTAATGAAAAACTGTTTTTT.

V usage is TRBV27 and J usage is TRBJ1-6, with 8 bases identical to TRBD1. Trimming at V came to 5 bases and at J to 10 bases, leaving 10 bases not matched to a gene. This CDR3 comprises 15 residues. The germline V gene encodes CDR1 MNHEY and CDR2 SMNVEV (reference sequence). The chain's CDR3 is CASSPRPGGRSPLHF. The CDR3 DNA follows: TGTGCCAGCAGTCCCCGTCCAGGGGGCCGGTCACCCCTCCACTTT.

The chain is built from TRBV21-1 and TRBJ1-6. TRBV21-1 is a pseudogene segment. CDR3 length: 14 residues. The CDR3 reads CASSDGGARSPLHF. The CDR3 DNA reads TGTGCCAGCAGCGACGGGGGGGCGCGGTCACCCCTCCACTTT.

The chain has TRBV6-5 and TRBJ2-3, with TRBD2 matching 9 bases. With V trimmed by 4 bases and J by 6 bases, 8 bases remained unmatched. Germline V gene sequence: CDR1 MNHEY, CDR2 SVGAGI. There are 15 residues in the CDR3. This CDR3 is CASSFIAGVRDTQYF. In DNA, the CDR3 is TGTGCCAGCAGTTTCATAGCGGGGGTCCGCGATACGCAGTATTTT.

CDR3 sequence reads: CAWSLTLSSAFF. The CDR3 nucleotides read TGTGCCTGGAGTCTAACACTTTCTTCGGCTTTCTTT. This sequence joins TRBV30 and TRBJ1-1; no reliable D call. The germline CDR1 and CDR2 sequences are GTSNPN and SVGIG (reference sequence). V lost 2 bases to trimming and J lost 11 bases, with 15 bases between them. The CDR3 has 12 amino acids. The whole variable domain, filled in from reference TRBV30 and TRBJ1-1, reads SQTIHQWPATLVQPVGSPLSLECTVEGTSNPNLYWYRQAAGRGLQLLFYSVGIGQISSEVPQNLSASRPQDRQFILSSKKLLLSDSGFYLCAWSLTLSSAFFGQGTRLTVV.

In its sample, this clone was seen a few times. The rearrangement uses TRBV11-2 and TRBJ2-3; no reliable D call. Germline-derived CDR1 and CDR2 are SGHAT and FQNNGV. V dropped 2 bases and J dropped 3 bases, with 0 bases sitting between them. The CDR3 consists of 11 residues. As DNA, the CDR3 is TGTGCCAGCAGCTTAACAGATACGCAGTATTTT. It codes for CASSLTDTQYF.

The CDR3 DNA is TGTGCCAGCGCCGGGAACACTGAAGCTTTCTTT. This translates into CASAGNTEAFF. The chain combines TRBV7-9 with TRBJ1-1, with D hard to call. V was pared by 8 bases and J by 1 base, with 5 bases between. The V gene's germline CDR1 is SEHNR and CDR2 FQNEAQ (reference sequence). The CDR3 length is 11 residues.

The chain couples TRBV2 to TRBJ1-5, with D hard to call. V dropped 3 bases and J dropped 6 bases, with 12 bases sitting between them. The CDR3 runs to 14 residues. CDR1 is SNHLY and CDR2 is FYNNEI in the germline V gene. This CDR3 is CASSDTGFLQPQHF. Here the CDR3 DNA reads TGTGCCAGCAGTGACACGGGGTTTCTTCAGCCCCAGCATTTT.

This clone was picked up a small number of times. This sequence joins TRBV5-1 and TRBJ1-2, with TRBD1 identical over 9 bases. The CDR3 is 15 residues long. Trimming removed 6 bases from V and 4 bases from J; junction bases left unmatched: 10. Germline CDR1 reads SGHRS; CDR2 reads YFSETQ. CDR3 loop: CASTITGGDSYGYTF. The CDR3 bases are TGCGCCAGCACCATTACAGGGGGCGATAGCTATGGCTACACCTTC.

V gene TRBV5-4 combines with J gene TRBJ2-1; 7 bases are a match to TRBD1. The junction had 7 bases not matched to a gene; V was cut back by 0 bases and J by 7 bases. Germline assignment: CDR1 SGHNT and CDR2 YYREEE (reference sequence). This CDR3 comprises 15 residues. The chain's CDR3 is CASSLEDRKINEQFF. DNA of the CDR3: TGTGCCAGCAGCTTGGAGGACAGGAAGATTAATGAGCAGTTCTTC.

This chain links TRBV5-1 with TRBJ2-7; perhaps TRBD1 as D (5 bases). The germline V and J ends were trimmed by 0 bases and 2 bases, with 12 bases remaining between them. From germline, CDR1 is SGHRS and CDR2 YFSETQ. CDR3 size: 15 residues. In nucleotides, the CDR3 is TGCGCCAGCAGCTTGGAGGCAGGGCCAGCCTACGAGCAGTACTTC. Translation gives CASSLEAGPAYEQYF.

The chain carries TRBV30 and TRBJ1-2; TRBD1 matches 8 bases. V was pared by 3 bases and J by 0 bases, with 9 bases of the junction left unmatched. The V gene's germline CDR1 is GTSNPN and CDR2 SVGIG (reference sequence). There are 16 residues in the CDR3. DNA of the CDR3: TGTGCCTGGAGCTGGACAGGGTACGAAGCTAACTATGGCTACACCTTC. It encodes CAWSWTGYEANYGYTF.

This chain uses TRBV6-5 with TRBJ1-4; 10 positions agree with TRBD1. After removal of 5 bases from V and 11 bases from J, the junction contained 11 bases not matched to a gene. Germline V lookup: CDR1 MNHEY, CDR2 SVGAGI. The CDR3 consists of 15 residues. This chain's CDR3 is CASSTTGGAFVKLFF. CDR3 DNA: TGTGCCAGCAGTACGACAGGGGGCGCGTTTGTGAAACTGTTTTTT.

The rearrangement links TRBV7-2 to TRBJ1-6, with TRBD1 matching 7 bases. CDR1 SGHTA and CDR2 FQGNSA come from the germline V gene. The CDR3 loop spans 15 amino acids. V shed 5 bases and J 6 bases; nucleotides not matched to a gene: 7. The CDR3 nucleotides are TGTGCCAGCAGCCTGGACAGGCCTTTTAATTCACCCCTCCACTTT. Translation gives CASSLDRPFNSPLHF.